These 23 T cell receptor beta chains share one sample of origin, sequenced in a study of beta chain features in type 1 diabetes. cDNA synthesis used the whole RNA isolate, giving expressed TCRB sequences. TCRdb's copy holds only in-frame clones and misses some; the assay was immunoSEQ multiplex PCR. The repertoire holds around 40,000 clones, roughly 56% seen once, with approximately 2.1% in the top ten. The sample was Tregs from blood. These receptor sequences come from a woman between 18 and 30 years old in good health.

The V call is TRBV5-4, the J call TRBJ2-3, with 9 bases fitting TRBD2. This CDR3 has 13 residues. Trimming removed 7 bases from V and 8 bases from J; junction bases left unmatched: 8. Germline V gives CDR1 SGHNT, CDR2 YYREEE (reference sequence). This chain's CDR3 is CASRGLASSTQYF. CDR3 bases: TGTGCCAGCCGGGGACTAGCTTCCAGTACGCAGTATTTT.

The rearrangement uses TRBV18 and TRBJ2-7; D is unclear. There are 16 residues in the CDR3. Trimming removed 3 bases at V and 0 bases at J, with 15 bases between. Germline lookup yields CDR1 KGHSH and CDR2 LQKENI. CDR3 protein: CASSPPWAGDSYEQYF. The CDR3 DNA follows: TGTGCCAGCTCACCCCCATGGGCAGGTGACTCCTACGAGCAGTACTTC.

This rearrangement joins TRBV27 to TRBJ1-4, with 7 bases fitting TRBD1. The CDR3 sequence is 15 residues long. After removal of 8 bases from V and 11 bases from J, the junction contained 17 bases not matched to a gene. Germline V gene lookup returns CDR1 MNHEY and CDR2 SMNVEV (reference sequence). The chain's CDR3 is CASRPLSRDSLKLFF. CDR3 DNA: TGTGCCAGCCGTCCCCTCTCCCGGGACAGCCTTAAACTGTTTTTT.

This chain links TRBV9 with TRBJ2-7; D possibly corresponds to TRBD1 (6 bases). The CDR3 consists of 15 residues. V was trimmed by 0 bases and J by 6 bases, leaving 16 bases between them. Germline V gives CDR1 SGDLS, CDR2 YYNGEE. The CDR3 protein is CASSVGGLMGAEQYF. Written as DNA, the CDR3 is TGTGCCAGCAGCGTAGGTGGCCTAATGGGGGCCGAGCAGTACTTC.

The rearrangement links TRBV7-2 to TRBJ2-7; 11 bases are a match to TRBD1. J gave up 5 bases and V 2 bases, and 8 bases lay outside the gene matches. CDR3 length: 16 residues. Germline CDR1 reads SGHTA; CDR2 reads FQGNSA. The DNA for the CDR3 is TGTGCCAGCAGCTTACGTGGGGACAGGGGGGGCCACGAGCAGTACTTC. Translated, it gives CASSLRGDRGGHEQYF.

V gene TRBV28 combines with J gene TRBJ2-5; D is possibly TRBD1 (5 bases). The CDR3 runs to 13 residues. Germline loops: CDR1 MDHEN, CDR2 SYDVKM. The V gene lost 6 bases and the J gene lost 4 bases, with 12 bases spanning the gap. DNA for the CDR3: TGTGCCAGCAGCTACAGGCGCGGAGAGACCCAGTACTTC. Its translation is CASSYRRGETQYF.

V is TRBV7-9 and J is TRBJ2-3; 8 nucleotides agree with TRBD2. V trimming: 4 bases; J trimming: 6 bases; junction bases outside the gene matches: 6. This CDR3 has 14 residues. Germline CDR1 reads SEHNR; CDR2 reads FQNEAQ (reference sequence). The CDR3 nucleotides read TGTGCCAGCAGCTCGGGAGGGGAGTGGGATACGCAGTATTTT. This translates into CASSSGGEWDTQYF.

The chain carries TRBV4-2 and TRBJ1-5; possible D gene TRBD1, 5 bases. V was trimmed by 1 base and J by 0 bases, leaving 7 bases between them. The CDR3 spans 15 residues. CDR1 and CDR2 from the germline V gene are LGHNA and YNFKEQ. The CDR3 is CASSQGGDSNQPQHF. In DNA form, the CDR3 reads TGTGCCAGCAGCCAAGGGGGGGATAGCAATCAGCCCCAGCATTTT.

The CDR3 sequence is CASSYSGSEGGNTIYF. DNA for the CDR3: TGTGCCAGCAGTTACAGTGGTTCGGAGGGAGGAAACACCATATATTTT. The chain carries TRBV6-5 and TRBJ1-3; the D is unclear. Trimming removed 2 bases at V and 4 bases at J, with 15 bases between. CDR3 size: 16 residues. Germline V gives CDR1 MNHEY, CDR2 SVGAGI.

This chain connects TRBV18 to TRBJ2-1, with TRBD2 matching over 8 bases. The CDR3 sequence is 15 residues long. Germline CDR1 and CDR2: KGHSH and LQKENI. Trimming removed 2 bases from V and 8 bases from J; junction bases left unmatched: 8. CDR3 residues: CASSPSYREGDEQFF. CDR3 bases: TGTGCCAGCTCACCAAGTTATCGGGAGGGCGATGAGCAGTTCTTC.

The chain combines TRBV18 with TRBJ2-3; 9 bases align to TRBD2. Trimming took 1 base from V and 4 from J; bases not matched to a gene: 15. The germline gives CDR1 KGHSH, CDR2 LQKENI. This CDR3 contains 19 residues. Here the CDR3 reads CASSPLLAGLAGSADTQYF. The DNA of the CDR3 is TGTGCCAGCTCACCACTACTAGCGGGTTTGGCTGGTTCGGCAGATACGCAGTATTTT.

V usage is TRBV6-5 and J usage is TRBJ2-7; TRBD2 matches at 11 bases. V was pared by 6 bases and J by 7 bases, with 5 bases of the junction left unmatched. Germline values: CDR1 MNHEY, CDR2 SVGAGI. The CDR3 runs to 13 residues. Written as DNA, the CDR3 is TGTGCCAGCAGACTAGCGGGAGTGAGTGAGCAGTACTTC. Its protein product is CASRLAGVSEQYF.

The genes are TRBV29-1 and TRBJ2-5, with a weak D call TRBD1 (6 bases). Germline-derived CDR1 and CDR2 are SQVTM and ANQGSEA. Trimming removed 6 bases at V and 4 bases at J, with 15 bases between. The CDR3 covers 13 residues. This CDR3 reads CSVRVDSRETQYF. As DNA, the CDR3 is TGCAGCGTGAGGGTGGACAGCCGAGAGACCCAGTACTTC.

V is TRBV6-5 and J is TRBJ1-4; TRBD1 matches at 8 bases. V shed 8 bases, J shed 7 bases, and the junction held 6 bases outside the gene matches. Germline CDR1 MNHEY, CDR2 SVGAGI. The CDR3 is made up of 13 amino acids. The CDR3 nucleotides read TGTGCCAGCGATGGACAGGGAGGTGAAAAACTGTTTTTT. This gives the protein CASDGQGGEKLFF.

V and J are TRBV10-3 and TRBJ1-1; 12 nucleotides align to TRBD1. Germline CDR1 ENHRY, CDR2 SYGVKD. V lost 7 bases and J lost 10; bases outside the gene matches: 13. The CDR3 sequence is 15 residues long. CDR3 sequence reads: CAITPGQGARSAAFF. Here the CDR3 DNA reads TGTGCCATCACCCCGGGACAGGGGGCTAGGAGTGCAGCTTTCTTT.

The V gene is TRBV6-1, the J gene TRBJ2-1, with 9 bases lining up with TRBD1. V trimming: 3 bases; J trimming: 6 bases; junction bases outside the gene matches: 6. Germline V gene lookup returns CDR1 MNHNS and CDR2 SASEGT. This CDR3 region has 15 residues. The CDR3 DNA follows: TGTGCCAGCAGTGATTTGGGACAGGGACGCAATGAGCAGTTCTTC. This gives the protein CASSDLGQGRNEQFF.

The chain combines TRBV28 with TRBJ1-5, with TRBD1 identical over 9 bases. The germline V gene has CDR1 MDHEN and CDR2 SYDVKM. CDR3 size: 15 residues. V lost 5 bases to trimming and J lost 5 bases; unmatched junction nucleotides: 7. The CDR3 spells CASSRSDRGDQPQHF. The CDR3, as DNA: TGTGCCAGCAGTCGGTCAGACAGGGGGGATCAGCCCCAGCATTTT.

V gene TRBV4-2 combines with J gene TRBJ2-7; 7 bases match TRBD1. CDR3 length equals 14 residues. Trimming took 2 bases from V and 5 from J; bases not matched to a gene: 6. Germline V gene sequence: CDR1 LGHNA, CDR2 YNFKEQ. The CDR3 loop is CASSQTRQGDEQYF. The DNA for the CDR3 is TGTGCCAGCAGCCAAACAAGACAGGGAGACGAGCAGTACTTC.

The J gene is TRBJ2-1, the V gene TRBV7-6; 12 bases agree with TRBD2. CDR3 length equals 16 residues. In germline, CDR1 is SGHVS, CDR2 FNYEAQ. J was trimmed by 6 bases and V by 3 bases; bases with no gene match: 6. The DNA of the CDR3 is TGTGCCAGCAGCTTTCTAGCGGGAGGGCCAAGCAATGAGCAGTTCTTC. It specifies CASSFLAGGPSNEQFF.

The rearrangement joins TRBV5-1 to TRBJ2-7; D may be TRBD2 (5 bases). The length of the CDR3 is 14 residues. V lost 0 bases and J lost 2, with 9 bases in between. In germline, CDR1 is SGHRS, CDR2 YFSETQ. The CDR3 here is CASSLGGQTYEQYF. CDR3 DNA sequence: TGCGCCAGCAGCTTGGGAGGGCAGACCTACGAGCAGTACTTC.

This chain uses TRBV19 with TRBJ2-5, with D maybe TRBD1 (6 bases). Trimming cost V 5 bases and J 1 base, with 8 bases left between them. Germline loops: CDR1 LNHDA, CDR2 SQIVND (reference sequence). There are 13 residues in the CDR3. CDR3 residues: CASSGQFQETQYF. The CDR3 DNA sequence: TGTGCCAGTAGTGGACAGTTCCAAGAGACCCAGTACTTC. The full variable domain, its missing parts supplied by reference TRBV19 and TRBJ2-5, is DGGITQSPKYLFRKEGQNVTLSCEQNLNHDAMYWYRQDPGQGLRLIYYSQIVNDFQKGDIAEGYSVSREKKESFPLTVTSAQKNPTAFYLCASSGQFQETQYFGPGTRLLVL.

This clone was seen a handful of times. The V gene is TRBV5-4, the J gene TRBJ2-5; perhaps TRBD1 as D (5 bases). The V end was cut by 3 bases, the J end by 7 bases, with 10 bases between. Germline V gives CDR1 SGHNT, CDR2 YYREEE (reference sequence). CDR3 size: 12 residues. CDR3: CASSWGSGTQYF. CDR3 in DNA: TGTGCCAGCAGCTGGGGCTCCGGGACCCAGTACTTC.

Only a few counts were recorded for this clone. This sequence joins TRBV5-1 and TRBJ2-1, with D perhaps matching TRBD1 (7 bases). The germline V and J ends were trimmed by 7 bases and 2 bases, with 13 bases remaining between them. The CDR3 spans 14 residues. Germline CDR1 is SGHRS and CDR2 is YFSETQ. The CDR3 bases are TGCGCCAGCGGTAGCGGACAGGCCTACAATGAGCAGTTCTTC. Protein sequence: CASGSGQAYNEQFF.